The next 9 T cell receptor beta chains were all read from a single sample in a study of blood T cells in healthy people across ages. Using a J-beta primer mix together with a sample-barcoded 5' primer, a second PCR was run for about 6 to 11 cycles. TCRdb independently ran MiXCR on the 5' RACE reads; one entry per CDR3 protein. The table shows 1.5 million to 2 million distinct CDR3 sequences, with more than 35% occurring only once. Material for sequencing was blood. These receptor sequences come from a human donor in good health.

In this sample, this clonotype turned up a few times. This sequence joins TRBV7-2 and TRBJ2-5, with D perhaps matching TRBD1 or TRBD2 (5 bases each). This CDR3 is built from 15 residues. From germline, CDR1 is SGHTA and CDR2 FQGNSA. Trimming shortened V by 7 bases and J by 4 bases, and 19 bases separated the two germline ends. This chain's CDR3 is CASNHGTSSGETQYF. DNA of the CDR3: TGTGCCAGCAACCACGGGACCAGCTCGGGAGAGACCCAGTACTTC.

This chain joins TRBV29-1 and TRBJ1-1; no definite D call. Germline V gene data show CDR1 as SQVTM and CDR2 as ANQGSEA. V shed 4 bases and J shed 5 bases, with 11 bases lying between them. This CDR3 is built from 12 residues. The CDR3: CSVVSRATEAFF. The DNA for the CDR3 is TGCAGCGTTGTCTCGCGGGCTACTGAAGCTTTCTTT.

The rearrangement uses TRBV29-1 and TRBJ1-3; no definite D call. The CDR3 sequence is 12 residues long. Germline CDR1 is SQVTM and CDR2 is ANQGSEA. V lost 2 bases to trimming and J lost 3 bases, with 5 bases between them. DNA for the CDR3: TGCAGCGTTGAAAACGGTGGAAACACCATATATTTT. This gives the protein CSVENGGNTIYF.

This chain uses TRBV7-2 with TRBJ2-3, with 9 bases identical to TRBD1. After removal of 1 base from V and 6 bases from J, the junction contained 5 bases not matched to a gene. Germline CDR1 is SGHTA and CDR2 is FQGNSA. The CDR3 has 15 residues. The CDR3 DNA sequence: TGTGCCAGCAGCTTAGGTGGGACAGGGCGGGATACGCAGTATTTT. It codes for CASSLGGTGRDTQYF.

The rearrangement uses TRBV6-2 or TRBV6-3 and TRBJ1-4; weak D call: TRBD1 (5 bases). Germline V gene sequence: CDR1 MNHEY, CDR2 SVGEGT. V lost 3 bases, J lost 4 bases, and 18 bases lay in between. The CDR3 extends over 17 amino acids. The DNA for the CDR3 is TGTGCCAGCAGTTATCGCGTCGGGGACGGTGATAATGAAAAACTGTTTTTT. Protein: CASSYRVGDGDNEKLFF.

This clonotype was detected many times. The chain combines TRBV2 with TRBJ2-3; D possibly corresponds to TRBD2 (5 bases). The CDR3 has 15 residues. CDR1 SNHLY and CDR2 FYNNEI come from the germline V gene. The germline V and J ends were trimmed by 7 bases and 0 bases, with 14 bases remaining between them. The CDR3 loop reads CASKERISSTDTQYF. In nucleotides, the CDR3 is TGTGCCAGCAAGGAGCGGATCTCTAGCACAGATACGCAGTATTTT. Supplemented by reference TRBV2 and TRBJ2-3, the full variable domain reads EPEVTQTPSHQVTQMGQEVILRCVPISNHLYFYWYRQILGQKVEFLVSFYNNEISEKSEIFDDQFSVERPDGSNFTLKIRSTKLEDSAMYFCASKERISSTDTQYFGPGTRLTVL.

This chain joins TRBV27 and TRBJ2-1; tentatively, D is TRBD1 (6 bases). The CDR3 loop spans 15 amino acids. CDR1 and CDR2 from the germline V gene are MNHEY and SMNVEV (reference sequence). The germline V and J ends were trimmed by 4 bases and 0 bases, with 10 bases remaining between them. CDR3 nucleotide sequence: TGTGCCAGCAGTTCAAACAGGGTCTCCTACAATGAGCAGTTCTTC. Translation gives CASSSNRVSYNEQFF.

This chain uses TRBV29-1 with TRBJ2-7; D possibly corresponds to TRBD2 (7 bases). Trimming cost V 4 bases and J 1 base, with 11 bases left between them. Germline V gene data show CDR1 as SQVTM and CDR2 as ANQGSEA. The CDR3 totals 13 residues. The CDR3 DNA is TGCAGCGTTGTAGGGAGGGGGTCCTACGAGCAGTACTTC. It yields the protein CSVVGRGSYEQYF.

This clonotype appeared many times. V usage is TRBV29-1 and J usage is TRBJ1-2; 7 bases map to TRBD1. V dropped 7 bases and J dropped 2; count of bases not matched to a gene: 7. From germline, CDR1 is SQVTM and CDR2 ANQGSEA. The CDR3 consists of 13 residues. The CDR3 DNA reads TGCAGCGCATCCGAACAGGGGAACTATGGCTACACCTTC. This gives the protein CSASEQGNYGYTF. The full variable domain, completed using reference TRBV29-1 and TRBJ1-2, is SAVISQKPSRDICQRGTSLTIQCQVDSQVTMMFWYRQQPGQSLTLIATANQGSEATYESGFVIDKFPISRPNLTFSTLTVSNMSPEDSSIYLCSASEQGNYGYTFGSGTRLTVV.